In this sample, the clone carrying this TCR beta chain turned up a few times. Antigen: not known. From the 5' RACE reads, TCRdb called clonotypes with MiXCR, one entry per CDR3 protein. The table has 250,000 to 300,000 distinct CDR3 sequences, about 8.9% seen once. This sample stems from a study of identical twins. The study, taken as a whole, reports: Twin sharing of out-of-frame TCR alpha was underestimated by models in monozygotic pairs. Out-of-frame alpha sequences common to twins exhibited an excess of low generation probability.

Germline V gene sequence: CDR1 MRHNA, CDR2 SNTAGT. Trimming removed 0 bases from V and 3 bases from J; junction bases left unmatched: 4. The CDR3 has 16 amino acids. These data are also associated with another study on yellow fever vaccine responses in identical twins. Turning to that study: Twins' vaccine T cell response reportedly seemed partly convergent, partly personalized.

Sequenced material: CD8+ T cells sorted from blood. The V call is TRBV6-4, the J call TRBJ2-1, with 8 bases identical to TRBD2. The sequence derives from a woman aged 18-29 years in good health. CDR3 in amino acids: CASSDSPGLVYNEQFF. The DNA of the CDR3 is TGTGCCAGCAGTGACTCGCCGGGACTAGTCTACAATGAGCAGTTCTTC.